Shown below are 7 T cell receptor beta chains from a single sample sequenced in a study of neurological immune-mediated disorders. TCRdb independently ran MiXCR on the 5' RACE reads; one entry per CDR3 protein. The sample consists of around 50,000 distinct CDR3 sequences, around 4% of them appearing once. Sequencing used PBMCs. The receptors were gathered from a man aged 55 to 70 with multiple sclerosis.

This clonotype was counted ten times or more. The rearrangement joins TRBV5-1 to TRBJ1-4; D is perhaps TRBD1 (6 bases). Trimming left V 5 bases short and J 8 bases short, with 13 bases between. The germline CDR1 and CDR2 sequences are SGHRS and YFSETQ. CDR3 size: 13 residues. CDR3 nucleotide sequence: TGCGCCAGCAGACCGGCCAGGGGCGAAAAACTGTTTTTT. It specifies CASRPARGEKLFF.

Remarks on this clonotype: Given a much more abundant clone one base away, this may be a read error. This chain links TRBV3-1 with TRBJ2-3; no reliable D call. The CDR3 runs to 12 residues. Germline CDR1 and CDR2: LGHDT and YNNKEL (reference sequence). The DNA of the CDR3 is TGTGACAGCAGCACCCGCACAGATACGCAGTATTTT. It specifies CDSSTRTDTQYF.

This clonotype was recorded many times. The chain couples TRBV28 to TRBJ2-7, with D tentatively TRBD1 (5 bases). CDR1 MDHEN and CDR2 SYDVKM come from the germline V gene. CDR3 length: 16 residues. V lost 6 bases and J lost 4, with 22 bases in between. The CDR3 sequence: CASRRSGSSRHYEQYF. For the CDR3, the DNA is TGTGCCAGCAGACGATCAGGGTCTTCGAGGCATTACGAGCAGTACTTC.

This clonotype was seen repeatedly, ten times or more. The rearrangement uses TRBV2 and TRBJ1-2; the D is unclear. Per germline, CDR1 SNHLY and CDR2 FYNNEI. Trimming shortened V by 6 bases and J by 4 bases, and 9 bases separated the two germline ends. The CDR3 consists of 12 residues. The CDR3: CASRGSFYGYTF. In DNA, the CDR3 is TGTGCCAGCAGAGGAAGTTTCTATGGCTACACCTTC.

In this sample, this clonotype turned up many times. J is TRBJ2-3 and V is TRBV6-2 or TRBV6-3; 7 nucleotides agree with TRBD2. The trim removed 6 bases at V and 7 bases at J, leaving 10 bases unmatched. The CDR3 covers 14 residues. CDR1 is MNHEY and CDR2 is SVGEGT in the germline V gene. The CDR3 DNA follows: TGTGCCAGCAGGAGCCCGGGAGGAGTTAATACGCAGTATTTT. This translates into CASRSPGGVNTQYF.

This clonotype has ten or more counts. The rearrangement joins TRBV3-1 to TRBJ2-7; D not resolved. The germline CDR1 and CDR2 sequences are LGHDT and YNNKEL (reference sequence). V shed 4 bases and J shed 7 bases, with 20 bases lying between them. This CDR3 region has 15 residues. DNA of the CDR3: TGTGCCAGCAGCCCCCGTCCTTCAGGTCCACGTGAGCAGTACTTC. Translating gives CASSPRPSGPREQYF.

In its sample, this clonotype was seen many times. For the CDR3, the DNA is TGTGCCAGCAGCGCGGGGAATGTCGGACCTGGGGCCAACGTCCTGACTTTC. This translates into CASSAGNVGPGANVLTF. The chain employs TRBV7-3 and TRBJ2-6, with D tentatively TRBD2 (6 bases). Germline values: CDR1 SGHTA, CDR2 FQGTGA. This CDR3 region has 17 residues. V was trimmed by 5 bases and J by 2 bases, leaving 16 bases between them.